The 11 T cell receptor beta chains below were found in one sample sequenced in a study of a mutant IDH1 vaccine in newly diagnosed glioma. These receptors have no identified antigens. This sample's time point: week 11, during vaccination. Every vaccination contained 300 ug of the mutant IDH1 20-mer peptide and was paired with topical imiquimod. The table came from immunoSEQ multiplex PCR; TCRdb's copy has only in-frame clones and leaves some out. Of fewer than 150,000 clones listed, 90% were seen once; the top ten hold roughly 0.57%. This sample comprised PBMCs, obtained from a glioma patient whose treatment included an IDH1 peptide vaccine. Source of these receptors: a woman aged 45 to 65 with glioma.

The chain employs TRBV9 and TRBJ2-5; TRBD2 aligns across 16 bases. V trimming: 4 bases; J trimming: 2 bases; junction bases outside the gene matches: 5. In germline, CDR1 is SGDLS, CDR2 YYNGEE. The CDR3 extends over 17 amino acids. CDR3 in amino acids: CASSPGLAGGVQETQYF. The CDR3 nucleotides are TGTGCCAGCAGCCCGGGACTAGCGGGAGGGGTACAAGAGACCCAGTACTTC.

J is TRBJ2-1 and V is TRBV10-3, with D possibly being TRBD2 (5 bases). The length of the CDR3 is 12 residues. Trimming removed 6 bases from V and 8 bases from J, with 11 bases in between. From germline, CDR1 is ENHRY and CDR2 SYGVKD. The CDR3 sequence: CAISPTSYEQFF. The CDR3 DNA follows: TGTGCCATCAGCCCAACTAGTTATGAGCAGTTCTTC.

This chain connects TRBV6-5 to TRBJ1-5; tentatively, D is TRBD1 (6 bases). V lost 5 bases and J lost 3, with 14 bases in between. The CDR3 covers 15 residues. Germline V gives CDR1 MNHEY, CDR2 SVGAGI. The DNA of the CDR3 is TGTGCCAGCAGTCAACAGGGCTATGACAATCAGCCCCAGCATTTT. Translated, it gives CASSQQGYDNQPQHF.

The J gene is TRBJ1-2, the V gene TRBV2; no definite D call. Trimming took off 8 bases at V and 4 bases at J, with 11 bases between the two ends. This CDR3 region has 12 residues. Germline-derived CDR1 and CDR2 are SNHLY and FYNNEI. CDR3 loop: CASLETAYGYTF. The CDR3, as DNA: TGTGCCAGCCTCGAGACTGCCTATGGCTACACCTTC.

CDR3 in amino acids: CASSPRGGMNTEAFF. CDR3 sequence (DNA): TGTGCCAGCAGCCCCCGGGGAGGGATGAACACTGAAGCTTTCTTT. The chain joins TRBV7-9 to TRBJ1-1; D call uncertain. The CDR3 totals 15 residues. The ends were cut back, 5 bases at V and 0 bases at J, with 13 bases in the middle. From germline, CDR1 is SEHNR and CDR2 FQNEAQ (reference sequence).

Note on this clone: Other DNA variants within this sample encode the same CDR3. The V call is TRBV18, the J call TRBJ2-2; unclear D gene. V was trimmed by 3 bases and J by 3 bases, leaving 2 bases between them. The germline V gene has CDR1 KGHSH and CDR2 LQKENI. This CDR3 has 12 amino acids. In nucleotides, the CDR3 is TGTGCCAGCTCACCTTACACCGGGGAGCTGTTTTTT. Amino acid sequence: CASSPYTGELFF.

V gene TRBV27 combines with J gene TRBJ2-3; 9 bases are a match to TRBD2. With V trimmed by 5 bases and J by 2 bases, 8 bases remained unmatched. The length of the CDR3 is 16 residues. The germline V gene has CDR1 MNHEY and CDR2 SMNVEV (reference sequence). CDR3 region: CASSPSSGTFTDTQYF. The DNA of the CDR3 is TGTGCCAGCAGTCCATCTAGCGGGACCTTCACAGATACGCAGTATTTT.

The chain uses TRBV15 and TRBJ2-2, with D uncertain. The CDR3 runs to 15 residues. Trimming shortened V by 3 bases and J by 5 bases, and 13 bases separated the two germline ends. Germline V gene data show CDR1 as LNHNV and CDR2 as YYDKDF (reference sequence). The CDR3 bases are TGTGCCACCAGCAGGGCCAGTGTCGGGACCGGGGAGCTGTTTTTT. Translation: CATSRASVGTGELFF.

This clone was counted once. This chain links TRBV6-6 with TRBJ2-5; 8 bases map to TRBD2. With 6 bases clipped from V and 2 bases from J, the junction kept 8 bases outside the gene matches. CDR1 and CDR2 (germline): MNHNY, SVGAGI (reference sequence). There are 15 residues in the CDR3. CDR3 in amino acids: CASSQPTSGQETQYF. The DNA for the CDR3 is TGTGCCAGCAGCCAGCCTACTAGCGGACAAGAGACCCAGTACTTC.

The chain carries TRBV30 and TRBJ2-6; D perhaps matches TRBD1 (5 bases). Trimming took off 0 bases at V and 12 bases at J, with 9 bases between the two ends. CDR3 size: 12 residues. The V gene's germline CDR1 is GTSNPN and CDR2 SVGIG (reference sequence). CDR3 nucleotides: TGTGCCTGGAGTGTACAGGCGGCCGTCCTGACTTTC. Its translation is CAWSVQAAVLTF.

This clone was picked up one time. The V and J genes are TRBV9 and TRBJ1-2; D is possibly TRBD1 (6 bases). CDR3 size: 19 residues. Germline-derived CDR1 and CDR2 are SGDLS and YYNGEE. V lost 4 bases and J lost 5, with 30 bases in between. This CDR3 is CASSPRDWGSRGSLYGYTF. Here the CDR3 DNA reads TGTGCCAGCAGCCCCCGGGACTGGGGGTCTAGGGGGTCTTTGTATGGCTACACCTTC.